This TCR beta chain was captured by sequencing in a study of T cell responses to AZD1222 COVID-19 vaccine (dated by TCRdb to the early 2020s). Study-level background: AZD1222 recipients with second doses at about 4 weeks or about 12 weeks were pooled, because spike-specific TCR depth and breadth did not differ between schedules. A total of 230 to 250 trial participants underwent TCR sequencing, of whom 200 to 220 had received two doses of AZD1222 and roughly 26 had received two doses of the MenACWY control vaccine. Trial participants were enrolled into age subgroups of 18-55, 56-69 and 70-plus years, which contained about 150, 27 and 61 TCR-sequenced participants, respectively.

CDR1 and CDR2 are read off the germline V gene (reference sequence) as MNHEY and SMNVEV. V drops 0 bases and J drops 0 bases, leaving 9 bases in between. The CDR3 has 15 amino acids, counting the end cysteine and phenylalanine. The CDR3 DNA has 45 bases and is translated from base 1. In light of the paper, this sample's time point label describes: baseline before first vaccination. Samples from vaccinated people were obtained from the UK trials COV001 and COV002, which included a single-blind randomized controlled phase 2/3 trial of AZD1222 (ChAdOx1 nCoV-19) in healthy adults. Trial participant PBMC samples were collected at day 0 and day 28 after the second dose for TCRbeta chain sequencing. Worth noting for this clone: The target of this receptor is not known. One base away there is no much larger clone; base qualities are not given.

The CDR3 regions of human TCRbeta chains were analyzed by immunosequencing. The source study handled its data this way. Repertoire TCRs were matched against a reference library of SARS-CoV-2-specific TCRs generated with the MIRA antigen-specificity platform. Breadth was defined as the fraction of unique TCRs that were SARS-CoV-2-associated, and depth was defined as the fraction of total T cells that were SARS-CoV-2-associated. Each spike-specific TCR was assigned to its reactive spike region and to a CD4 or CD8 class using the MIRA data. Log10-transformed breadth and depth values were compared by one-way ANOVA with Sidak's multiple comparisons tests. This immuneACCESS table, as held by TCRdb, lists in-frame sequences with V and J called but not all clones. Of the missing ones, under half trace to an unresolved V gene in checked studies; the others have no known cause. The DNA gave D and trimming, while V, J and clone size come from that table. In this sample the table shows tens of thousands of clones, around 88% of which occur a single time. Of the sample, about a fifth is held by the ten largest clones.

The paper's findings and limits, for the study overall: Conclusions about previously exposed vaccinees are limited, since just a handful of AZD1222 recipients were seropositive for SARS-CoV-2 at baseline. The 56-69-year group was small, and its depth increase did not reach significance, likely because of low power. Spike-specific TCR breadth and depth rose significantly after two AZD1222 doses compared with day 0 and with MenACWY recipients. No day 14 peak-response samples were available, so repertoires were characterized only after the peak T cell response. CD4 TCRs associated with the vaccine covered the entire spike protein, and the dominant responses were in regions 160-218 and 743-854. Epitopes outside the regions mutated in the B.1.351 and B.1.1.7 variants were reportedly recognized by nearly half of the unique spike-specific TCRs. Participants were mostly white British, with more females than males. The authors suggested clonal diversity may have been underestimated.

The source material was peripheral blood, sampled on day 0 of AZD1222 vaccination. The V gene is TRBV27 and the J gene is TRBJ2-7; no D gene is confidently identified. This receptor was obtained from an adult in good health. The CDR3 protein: CASSLSTASSYEQYF. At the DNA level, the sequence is TGTGCCAGCAGTTTATCAACCGCGTCCTCCTACGAGCAGTACTTC.